A single sample is the source of the 13 T cell receptor beta chains below, sequenced in a study of shared clonotypes between healthy human individuals. The data were produced by immunoSEQ multiplex PCR, yet TCRdb's version contains in-frame clones alone and is incomplete. The sample includes some 2.4 million clones, approximately 94% seen only once; the top ten take approximately 0.37%. The sample comprised naive CD4+ T cells from PBMCs. Subset described: CD45RA+ positively selected. Receptors originate from a man younger than 30 in good health. Some clones in this sample may be carry-over from other donors' samples.

This clone appeared a single time. The chain uses TRBV6-5 and TRBJ2-7, with a weak D call TRBD2 (5 bases). Germline-derived CDR1 and CDR2 are MNHEY and SVGAGI. V was shortened by 2 bases and J by 5 bases, with 10 bases between the two germline ends. This CDR3 is built from 13 residues. The CDR3 loop reads CASSYAGEDEQYF. The CDR3 nucleotides read TGTGCCAGCAGTTACGCCGGGGAAGACGAGCAGTACTTC.

To note about this clone: Other DNA sequences in this sample translate to the same CDR3. The V gene is TRBV19, the J gene TRBJ1-1; D is uncertain. Looked up from germline, CDR1 is LNHDA and CDR2 is SQIVND (reference sequence). V lost 6 bases, J lost 0 bases, and 17 bases lay in between. The length of the CDR3 is 16 residues. For the CDR3, the DNA is TGTGCCAGTAGCATGCCCCGGAGTCCAATGAACACTGAAGCTTTCTTT. Translating it yields CASSMPRSPMNTEAFF.

The chain uses TRBV5-4 and TRBJ2-3, with TRBD2 as a possible D gene (7 bases). Trimming took 5 bases from V and 5 from J, leaving 12 bases between them. Per germline, CDR1 SGHNT and CDR2 YYREEE (reference sequence). The CDR3 is 13 residues long. CDR3 coding DNA: TGTGCCAGCAGGGGGAGGGGGGAAGATACGCAGTATTTT. Encoded protein: CASRGRGEDTQYF.

This rearrangement joins TRBV19 to TRBJ2-7, with D possibly matching TRBD2 (6 bases). Trimming took off 4 bases at V and 4 bases at J, with 17 bases between the two ends. This CDR3 region has 15 residues. Germline CDR1 and CDR2: LNHDA and SQIVND (reference sequence). The CDR3 spells CASSTSGTRGYEQYF. CDR3 in DNA: TGTGCCAGTAGTACATCCGGGACTCGGGGATACGAGCAGTACTTC. Variable domain in full (rest from reference TRBV19 and TRBJ2-7): DGGITQSPKYLFRKEGQNVTLSCEQNLNHDAMYWYRQDPGQGLRLIYYSQIVNDFQKGDIAEGYSVSREKKESFPLTVTSAQKNPTAFYLCASSTSGTRGYEQYFGPGTRLTVT.

V usage is TRBV7-3 and J usage is TRBJ2-5; no clear D gene. The ends were cut back, 3 bases at V and 1 base at J, with 6 bases in the middle. Germline values: CDR1 SGHTA, CDR2 FQGTGA. The CDR3 contains 13 residues. This CDR3 is CASSFGLQETQYF. The CDR3 nucleotides read TGTGCCAGCAGCTTCGGGCTCCAAGAGACCCAGTACTTC. Complete variable domain (other parts from reference TRBV7-3 and TRBJ2-5): GAGVSQTPSNKVTEKGKYVELRCDPISGHTALYWYRQSLGQGPEFLIYFQGTGAADDSGLPNDRFFAVRPEGSVSTLKIQRTERGDSAVYLCASSFGLQETQYFGPGTRLLVL.

This clone was observed a single time. The chain has TRBV5-1 and TRBJ2-3; D may be TRBD2 (6 bases). Trimming shortened V by 5 bases and J by 0 bases, and 13 bases separated the two germline ends. The CDR3 consists of 15 residues. The germline CDR1 and CDR2 sequences are SGHRS and YFSETQ. The CDR3 DNA reads TGCGCCAGCAGAGAGCTAGCGCCTAGCACAGATACGCAGTATTTT. It yields the protein CASRELAPSTDTQYF.

The CDR3 region has the DNA TGTGCCAGCAGCCAAGCCCAGGGGGTATCCTACGAGCAGTACTTC. Translated: CASSQAQGVSYEQYF. V and J are TRBV4-2 and TRBJ2-7; 7 bases match TRBD1. The CDR3 spans 15 residues. Germline loops: CDR1 LGHNA, CDR2 YNFKEQ. Trimming removed 1 base from V and 1 base from J; junction bases left unmatched: 4.

The chain carries TRBV6-1 and TRBJ2-7; 7 positions agree with TRBD1. Germline V CDR1 and CDR2: MNHNS, SASEGT. V lost 4 bases to trimming and J lost 2 bases; unmatched junction nucleotides: 8. This CDR3 comprises 15 residues. CDR3 nucleotide sequence: TGTGCCAGCAGTGGCCAGACAGGGACAGCCTACGAGCAGTACTTC. This gives the protein CASSGQTGTAYEQYF.

This rearrangement joins TRBV11-2 to TRBJ1-4; tentative D call: TRBD1 (5 bases). CDR1 SGHAT and CDR2 FQNNGV come from the germline V gene. V gave up 3 bases and J gave up 4 bases, with 12 bases separating them. This CDR3 has 15 residues. The CDR3, as DNA: TGTGCCAGCAGCTTGTGGGACGGGTTTAATGAAAAACTGTTTTTT. Its translation is CASSLWDGFNEKLFF. The full variable domain, completed using reference TRBV11-2 and TRBJ1-4, is EAGVAQSPRYKIIEKRQSVAFWCNPISGHATLYWYQQILGQGPKLLIQFQNNGVVDDSQLPKDRFSAERLKGVDSTLKIQPAKLEDSAVYLCASSLWDGFNEKLFFGSGTQLSVL.

The chain combines TRBV11-2 with TRBJ2-1; no clear D gene. Germline V gives CDR1 SGHAT, CDR2 FQNNGV. The CDR3 runs 13 residues. V gave up 5 bases and J gave up 4 bases, with 9 bases separating them. The CDR3 sequence: CASSNLRYNEQFF. The DNA for the CDR3 is TGTGCCAGCAGCAATCTCCGGTACAATGAGCAGTTCTTC.

The chain carries TRBV5-1 and TRBJ1-5; D remains unclear. The V end lost 4 bases, the J end lost 0 bases, and 11 bases lay between the germline ends. Germline CDR1 SGHRS, CDR2 YFSETQ. CDR3 length equals 15 residues. DNA for the CDR3: TGCGCCAGCAGCCCTCAAGGGTATAGCAATCAGCCCCAGCATTTT. Encoded protein: CASSPQGYSNQPQHF.

In its sample, this clone was seen once. The DNA for the CDR3 is TGTGCCAGCAGCTTCCAGCGGGGGGAAGAGACCCAGTACTTC. Amino acids: CASSFQRGEETQYF. V and J are TRBV7-2 and TRBJ2-5, with TRBD2 matching 9 bases. Looked up from germline, CDR1 is SGHTA and CDR2 is FQGNSA. The V gene end was trimmed by 3 bases and the J gene end by 3 bases; junction bases not matched to a gene: 2. The CDR3 length is 14 residues.

The V and J genes are TRBV7-2 and TRBJ2-2; D may be TRBD2 (6 bases). Germline V gene sequence: CDR1 SGHTA, CDR2 FQGNSA. CDR3 length: 18 residues. Trimming pared 1 base from V and 0 bases from J, leaving 15 bases between. The CDR3 bases are TGTGCCAGCAGCTTAGGCTCTCTGAGACTAGCGAACACCGGGGAGCTGTTTTTT. Translated, it gives CASSLGSLRLANTGELFF.